A single sample is the source of the 8 T cell receptor beta chains below, sequenced in a study of T cell responses to AZD1222 COVID-19 vaccine (dated by TCRdb to the early 2020s). Library generation was performed with the immunoSEQ multiplex PCR assay. As stored in TCRdb, this immuneACCESS dataset retains in-frame rearrangements with V and J assigned. A fraction of the clones does not appear; measured against another copy, unresolved V genes explain less than half of the discrepancy, and the remainder lacks a known reason. The sample table contains about 79,000 clones; only one count was recorded for about 91% of them. The top ten constitute 5.5% to 9% of the sample. What this sample's time point label stands for: baseline before first vaccination. The sample's treatment or condition label, decoded: meningococcal conjugate vaccine given as trial control. The sequencing here drew on peripheral blood, taken on day 0 of MenACWY control vaccination. Receptor source: an adult in good health.

The J gene is TRBJ2-2, the V gene TRBV7-3; tentatively, D is TRBD1 (5 bases). V was cut by 5 bases and J by 6 bases, with 13 bases left in between. Germline loops: CDR1 SGHTA, CDR2 FQGTGA. This CDR3 has 14 residues. DNA for the CDR3: TGTGCCAGCAGCCACTCCAGGGAACCCGGGGAGCTGTTTTTT. This gives the protein CASSHSREPGELFF.

The gene calls are TRBV29-1 and TRBJ2-3, with D tentatively TRBD1 (6 bases). Germline CDR1 is SQVTM and CDR2 is ANQGSEA. This CDR3 contains 13 residues. The ends were cut back, 5 bases at V and 3 bases at J, with 12 bases in the middle. The CDR3 reads CSVSVRGTDTQYF. CDR3 coding DNA: TGCAGCGTTTCCGTAAGGGGGACAGATACGCAGTATTTT.

The gene calls are TRBV19 and TRBJ2-6; D is uncertain. The CDR3 is made up of 14 amino acids. The V end lost 7 bases, the J end lost 4 bases, and 11 bases lay between the germline ends. Germline V gives CDR1 LNHDA, CDR2 SQIVND (reference sequence). The CDR3 reads CASKEGSGANVLTF. As DNA, the CDR3 is TGTGCCAGTAAGGAAGGGTCCGGGGCCAACGTCCTGACTTTC.

This clone was seen more than once but under ten times. The chain has TRBV4-3 and TRBJ1-2, with a tentative D call TRBD1 (6 bases). V lost 0 bases to trimming and J lost 6 bases, with 14 bases between them. This CDR3 is 15 amino acids long. Germline CDR1 and CDR2: LGHNA and YSLEER. The CDR3 loop reads CASSQDREGGDGYTF. In DNA, the CDR3 is TGCGCCAGCAGCCAAGACAGGGAGGGGGGAGATGGCTACACCTTC.

The rearrangement uses TRBV19 and TRBJ2-7, with D possibly being TRBD2 (6 bases). The germline CDR1 and CDR2 sequences are LNHDA and SQIVND (reference sequence). Trimming shortened V by 5 bases and J by 2 bases, and 13 bases separated the two germline ends. The CDR3 sequence is 14 residues long. CDR3 residues: CASSVADGTYEQYF. CDR3 sequence (DNA): TGTGCCAGTAGTGTAGCGGACGGAACCTACGAGCAGTACTTC.

V and J are TRBV19 and TRBJ2-7; D tentatively fits TRBD1 or TRBD2 (5 bases each). The length of the CDR3 is 12 residues. Germline V lookup: CDR1 LNHDA, CDR2 SQIVND (reference sequence). V dropped 10 bases and J dropped 2 bases, with 12 bases sitting between them. The CDR3 DNA follows: TGTGCCACAGAGGGGAACACCTACGAGCAGTACTTC. It specifies CATEGNTYEQYF.

The rearrangement uses TRBV6-5 and TRBJ2-1; D possibly corresponds to TRBD2 (6 bases). Germline V gene data show CDR1 as MNHEY and CDR2 as SVGAGI. The CDR3 is made up of 13 amino acids. V lost 2 bases and J 10 bases, leaving 12 bases between the germline ends. CDR3 in amino acids: CASSYREKWEQFF. The CDR3, as DNA: TGTGCCAGCAGTTACCGGGAGAAGTGGGAGCAGTTCTTC.

The gene calls are TRBV7-9 and TRBJ2-2; TRBD2 agrees at 9 bases. The germline V gene has CDR1 SEHNR and CDR2 FQNEAQ (reference sequence). J gave up 14 bases and V 5 bases, and 6 bases lay outside the gene matches. The CDR3 loop spans 12 amino acids. The CDR3 DNA follows: TGTGCCAGCAGCGCTAGCGGGAAGGCCCTGTTTTTT. This codes for CASSASGKALFF. The whole variable domain, remainder taken from reference TRBV7-9 and TRBJ2-2, is DTGVSQNPRHKITKRGQNVTFRCDPISEHNRLYWYRQTLGQGPEFLTYFQNEAQLEKSRLLSDRFSAERPKGSFSTLEIQRTEQGDSAMYLCASSASGKALFFGEGSRLTVL.